This is a list of T cell receptor beta chains from one sample in a study of cytomegalovirus exposure and HLA in healthy donors. Some clones are missing from TCRdb's copy, which holds only in-frame ones; the method was immunoSEQ multiplex PCR. The sample records more than 130,000 clones, approximately 80% being singletons. The sample comprised PBMCs. These receptor sequences come from a male donor in good health and CMV-seronegative. The CDR3 runs from the conserved cysteine through the conserved F or W. A D gene is named only where the DNA matches it firmly. Only part of the rows carry a size: once, few, many, or a class if the clone is expanded.

size: NA
D: TRBD1
J: TRBJ2-1
V: TRBV15
DNA: TGTGCCACCAGCAGAGACGGACAGGGGCTCATTGAGCAGTTCTTC
CDR3: CATSRDGQGLIEQFF

size: NA
D: NA
J: TRBJ1-4
V: TRBV2
DNA: TGTGCCAGCAGTGATCGGGGGAATGAAAAACTGTTTTTT
CDR3: CASSDRGNEKLFF

size: NA
D: NA
J: TRBJ2-2
V: TRBV4-3
DNA: TGCGCCAGCAGCCAAGAGGAACAGGGTATCGGGGAGCTGTTTTTT
CDR3: CASSQEEQGIGELFF

size: NA
D: TRBD1
J: TRBJ1-5
V: TRBV5-1
DNA: TGCGCCAGCAGCTTGGGGGACAGGGAAAATCAGCCCCAGCATTTT
CDR3: CASSLGDRENQPQHF

size: few
D: NA
J: TRBJ2-3
V: TRBV9
DNA: TGTGCCAGCAGCGTAGAAATGGAGAGCACAGATACGCAGTATTTT
CDR3: CASSVEMESTDTQYF

size: once
D: NA
J: TRBJ1-6
V: TRBV19
DNA: TGTGCCAGTAGTCCGGGGGCCTATAATTCACCCCTCCACTTT
CDR3: CASSPGAYNSPLHF

size: NA
D: NA
J: TRBJ2-3
V: TRBV5-1
DNA: TGCGCCAGCAGCTTGTCCGACGGAGGCACAGATACGCAGTATTTT
CDR3: CASSLSDGGTDTQYF

size: NA
D: TRBD1
J: TRBJ1-2
V: TRBV28
DNA: TGTGCCAGCAGTTTACCGACCAGGGGGCAGGGTGGCTACACCTTC
CDR3: CASSLPTRGQGGYTF

size: NA
D: NA
J: TRBJ2-3
V: TRBV2
DNA: TGTGCCAGCAGTCCGGAGGGCACAGATACGCAGTATTTT
CDR3: CASSPEGTDTQYF

size: once
D: NA
J: TRBJ2-7
V: TRBV6-5
DNA: TGTGCCAGCAGGTCGACAGGCCTGAGCTCCTACGAGCAGTACTTC
CDR3: CASRSTGLSSYEQYF

size: NA
D: NA
J: TRBJ2-2
V: TRBV28
DNA: TGTGCCAGCAGTTCTCCGAACACCGGGGAGCTGTTTTTT
CDR3: CASSSPNTGELFF

size: NA
D: TRBD2
J: TRBJ2-1
V: TRBV9
DNA: TGTGCCAGCAGCGTAGGGGGGACTAGCGGGGGCCTCGACAATGAGCAGTTCTTC
CDR3: CASSVGGTSGGLDNEQFF

size: NA
D: NA
J: TRBJ2-7
V: TRBV4-3
DNA: TGCGCCAGCAGCCAAGATACGGTTTCGGGGGAGCAGTACTTC
CDR3: CASSQDTVSGEQYF

size: NA
D: NA
J: TRBJ2-1
V: TRBV7-9
DNA: TGTGCCAGCAGCTTTACAGGTTTTTACAATGAGCAGTTCTTC
CDR3: CASSFTGFYNEQFF

size: once
D: NA
J: TRBJ2-3
V: TRBV7-9
DNA: TGTGCCAGCAGCCGAGCGGATGATACGCAGTATTTT
CDR3: CASSRADDTQYF

size: NA
D: NA
J: TRBJ2-1
V: TRBV7-2
DNA: TGTGCCAGCAGCAGAGGACAGTTCAATGAGCAGTTCTTC
CDR3: CASSRGQFNEQFF

size: NA
D: NA
J: TRBJ2-5
V: TRBV4-3
DNA: TGCGCCAGCAGCCAAGATCAATTTACAGGGAAAGAGACCCAGTACTTC
CDR3: CASSQDQFTGKETQYF

size: NA
D: NA
J: TRBJ1-2
V: TRBV5-8
DNA: TGTGCCACTAGCTCCCGGGGGGACTCTAACTATGGCTACACCTTC
CDR3: CATSSRGDSNYGYTF

size: NA
D: NA
J: TRBJ1-3
V: TRBV11-2
DNA: TGTGCCAGCAGCTTCACCGGTGGAAACACCATATATTTT
CDR3: CASSFTGGNTIYF

size: NA
D: TRBD1
J: TRBJ1-2
V: TRBV7-9
DNA: TGTGCCAGCAGCTTAGCTGCGCCAGGGGGAGGTTATGGCTACACCTTC
CDR3: CASSLAAPGGGYGYTF

size: NA
D: NA
J: TRBJ1-1
V: TRBV6-5
DNA: TGTGCCGGAACGGGGAACACTGAAGCTTTCTTT
CDR3: CAGTGNTEAFF

size: NA
D: NA
J: TRBJ2-1
V: TRBV27
DNA: TGTGCCAGCAGTGGGGGGTTACTCGAGCAGTTCTTC
CDR3: CASSGGLLEQFF

size: NA
D: NA
J: TRBJ1-1
V: TRBV25-1
DNA: TGTGCCAGCAGTGAGTCGGGGCGGGGCGCCACTGAAGCTTTCTTT
CDR3: CASSESGRGATEAFF

size: NA
D: TRBD1
J: TRBJ1-2
V: TRBV29-1
DNA: TGCAGCACGTTGACAGGGTTGGGCTATGGCTACACCTTC
CDR3: CSTLTGLGYGYTF